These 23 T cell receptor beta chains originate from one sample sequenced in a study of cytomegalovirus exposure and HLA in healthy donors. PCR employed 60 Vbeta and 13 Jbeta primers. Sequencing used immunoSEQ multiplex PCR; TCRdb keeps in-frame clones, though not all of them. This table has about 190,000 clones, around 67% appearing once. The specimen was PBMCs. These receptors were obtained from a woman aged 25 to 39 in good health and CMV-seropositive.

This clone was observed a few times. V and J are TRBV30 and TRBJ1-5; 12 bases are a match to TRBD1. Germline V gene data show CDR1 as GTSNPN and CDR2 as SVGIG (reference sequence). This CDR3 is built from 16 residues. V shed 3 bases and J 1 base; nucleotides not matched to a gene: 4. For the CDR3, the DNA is TGTGCCTGGAGGGAGGGACAGGGGGCAAGCAATCAGCCCCAGCATTTT. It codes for CAWREGQGASNQPQHF.

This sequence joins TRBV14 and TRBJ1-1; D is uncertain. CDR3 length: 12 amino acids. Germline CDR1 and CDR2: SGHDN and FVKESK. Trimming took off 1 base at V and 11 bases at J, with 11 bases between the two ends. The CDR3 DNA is TGTGCCAGCAGCCAAGGGCCAGAGGGTGCTTTCTTT. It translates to CASSQGPEGAFF.

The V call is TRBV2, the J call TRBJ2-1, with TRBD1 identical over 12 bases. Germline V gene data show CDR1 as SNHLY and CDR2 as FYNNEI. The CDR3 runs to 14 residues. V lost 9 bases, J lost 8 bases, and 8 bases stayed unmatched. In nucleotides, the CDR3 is TGTGCCAGTGCGGGACAGGGGGCTTTGGATGAGCAGTTCTTC. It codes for CASAGQGALDEQFF.

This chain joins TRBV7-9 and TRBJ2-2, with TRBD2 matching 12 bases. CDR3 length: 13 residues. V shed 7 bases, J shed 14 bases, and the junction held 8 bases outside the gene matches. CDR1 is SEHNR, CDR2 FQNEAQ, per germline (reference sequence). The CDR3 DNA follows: TGTGCCAGCAACGAACTAGCGGGAGGCCTCCTGTTTTTT. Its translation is CASNELAGGLLFF.

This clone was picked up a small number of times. CDR3: CASREIANTEAFF. In DNA, the CDR3 is TGTGCCAGCAGGGAGATTGCCAACACTGAAGCTTTCTTT. The rearrangement uses TRBV6-5 and TRBJ1-1, with D uncertain. This CDR3 is built from 13 residues. Looked up from germline, CDR1 is MNHEY and CDR2 is SVGAGI. V was trimmed by 6 bases and J by 2 bases, leaving 10 bases between them.

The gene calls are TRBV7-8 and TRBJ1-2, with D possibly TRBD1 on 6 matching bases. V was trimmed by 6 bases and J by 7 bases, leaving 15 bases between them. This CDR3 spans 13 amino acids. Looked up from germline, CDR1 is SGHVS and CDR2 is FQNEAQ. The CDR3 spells CASSFAGGFGYTF. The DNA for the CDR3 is TGTGCCAGCAGTTTCGCGGGGGGCTTTGGCTACACCTTC.

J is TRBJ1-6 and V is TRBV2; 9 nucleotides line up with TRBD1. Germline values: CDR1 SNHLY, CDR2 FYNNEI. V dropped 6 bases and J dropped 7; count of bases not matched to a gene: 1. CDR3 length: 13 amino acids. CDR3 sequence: CASRGQGNSPLHF. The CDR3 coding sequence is TGTGCCAGCAGAGGACAGGGGAATTCACCCCTCCACTTT.

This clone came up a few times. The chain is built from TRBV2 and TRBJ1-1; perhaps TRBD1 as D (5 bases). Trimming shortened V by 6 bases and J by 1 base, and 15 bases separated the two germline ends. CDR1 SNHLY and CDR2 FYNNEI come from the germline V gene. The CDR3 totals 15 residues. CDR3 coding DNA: TGTGCCAGCAGAGCTAACAGGCTCCCGAACACTGAAGCTTTCTTT. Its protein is CASRANRLPNTEAFF.

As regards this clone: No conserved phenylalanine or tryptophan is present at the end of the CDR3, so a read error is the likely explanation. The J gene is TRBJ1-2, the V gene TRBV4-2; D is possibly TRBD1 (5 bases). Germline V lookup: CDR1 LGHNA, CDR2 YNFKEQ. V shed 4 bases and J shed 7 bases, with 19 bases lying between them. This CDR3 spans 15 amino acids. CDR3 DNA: TGTGCCAGCAGCCCACAGGACCCTTCGGGGGGTGGCTACACCCTC. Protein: CASSPQDPSGGGYTL.

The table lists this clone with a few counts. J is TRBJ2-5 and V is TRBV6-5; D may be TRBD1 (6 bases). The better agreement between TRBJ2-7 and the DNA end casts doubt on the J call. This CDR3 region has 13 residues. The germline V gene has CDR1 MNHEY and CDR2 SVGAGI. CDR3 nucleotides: TGTGCCAGCAGTTACGACAGGCTATACGAGCAGTACTTC. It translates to CASSYDRLYEQYF.

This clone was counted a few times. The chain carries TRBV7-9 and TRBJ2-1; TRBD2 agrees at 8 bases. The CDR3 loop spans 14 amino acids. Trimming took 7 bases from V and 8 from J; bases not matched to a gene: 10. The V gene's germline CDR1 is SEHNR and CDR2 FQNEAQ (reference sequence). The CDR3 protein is CASTSWTSIDEQFF. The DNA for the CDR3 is TGTGCCAGCACCTCATGGACTAGCATCGATGAGCAGTTCTTC.

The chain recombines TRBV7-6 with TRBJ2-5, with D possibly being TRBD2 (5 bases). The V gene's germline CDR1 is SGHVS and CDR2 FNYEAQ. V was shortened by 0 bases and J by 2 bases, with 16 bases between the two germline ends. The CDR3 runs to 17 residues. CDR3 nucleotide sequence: TGTGCCAGCAGCTTAGCGGCTTGGGCTCGGGGACAAGAGACCCAGTACTTC. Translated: CASSLAAWARGQETQYF.

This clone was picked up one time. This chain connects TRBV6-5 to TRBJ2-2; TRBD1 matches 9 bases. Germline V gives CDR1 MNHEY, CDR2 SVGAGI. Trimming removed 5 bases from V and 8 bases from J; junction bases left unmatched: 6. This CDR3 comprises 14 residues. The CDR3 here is CASSKNRGLGELFF. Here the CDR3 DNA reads TGTGCCAGCAGTAAAAACAGGGGGCTGGGGGAGCTGTTTTTT.

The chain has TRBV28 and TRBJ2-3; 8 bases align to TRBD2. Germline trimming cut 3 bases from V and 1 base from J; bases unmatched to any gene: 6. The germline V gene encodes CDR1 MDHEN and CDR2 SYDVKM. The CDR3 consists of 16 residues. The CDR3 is CASSFTGGPGTDTQYF. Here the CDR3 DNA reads TGTGCCAGCAGTTTTACGGGAGGGCCTGGCACAGATACGCAGTATTTT.

The CDR3 is CSATEGAGYGYTF. CDR3 nucleotide sequence: TGCAGCGCTACAGAGGGGGCTGGTTATGGCTACACCTTC. The chain couples TRBV29-1 to TRBJ1-2; TRBD1 matches at 7 bases. The CDR3 runs 13 residues. J gave up 5 bases and V 7 bases, and 10 bases lay outside the gene matches. Looked up from germline, CDR1 is SQVTM and CDR2 is ANQGSEA.

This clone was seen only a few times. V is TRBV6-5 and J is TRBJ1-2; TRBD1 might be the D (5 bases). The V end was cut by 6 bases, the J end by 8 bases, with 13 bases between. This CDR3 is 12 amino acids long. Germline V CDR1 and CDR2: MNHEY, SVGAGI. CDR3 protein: CASSSTVGGYTF. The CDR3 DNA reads TGTGCCAGCAGCTCGACAGTGGGCGGCTACACCTTC.

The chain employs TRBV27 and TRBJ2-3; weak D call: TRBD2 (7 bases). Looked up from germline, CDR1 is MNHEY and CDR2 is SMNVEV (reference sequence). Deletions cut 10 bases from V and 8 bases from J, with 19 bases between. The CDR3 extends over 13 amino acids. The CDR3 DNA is TGTGCCACCACCGGGGGGCCAACTCTTACGCAGTATTTT. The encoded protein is CATTGGPTLTQYF.

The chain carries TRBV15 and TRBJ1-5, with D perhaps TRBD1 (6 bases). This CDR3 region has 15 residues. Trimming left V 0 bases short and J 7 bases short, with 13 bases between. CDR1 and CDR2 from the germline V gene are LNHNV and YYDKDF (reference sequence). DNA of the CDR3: TGTGCCACCAGCAGAGATCTCAGGGGCGGACAGCCCCAGCATTTT. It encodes CATSRDLRGGQPQHF.

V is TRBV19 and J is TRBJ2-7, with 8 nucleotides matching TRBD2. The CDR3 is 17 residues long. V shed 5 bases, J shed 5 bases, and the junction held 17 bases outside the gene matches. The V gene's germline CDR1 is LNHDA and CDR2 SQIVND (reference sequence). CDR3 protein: CASSPQKPAGALHEQYF. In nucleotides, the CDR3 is TGTGCCAGTAGTCCCCAAAAACCAGCGGGAGCTCTCCACGAGCAGTACTTC.

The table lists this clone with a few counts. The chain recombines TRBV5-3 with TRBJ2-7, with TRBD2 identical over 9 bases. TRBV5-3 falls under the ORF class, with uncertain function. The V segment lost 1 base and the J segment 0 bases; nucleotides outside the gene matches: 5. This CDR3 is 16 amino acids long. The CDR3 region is CARSLIASGASYEQYF. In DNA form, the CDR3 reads TGTGCCAGAAGCTTGATCGCTAGCGGGGCCTCCTACGAGCAGTACTTC.

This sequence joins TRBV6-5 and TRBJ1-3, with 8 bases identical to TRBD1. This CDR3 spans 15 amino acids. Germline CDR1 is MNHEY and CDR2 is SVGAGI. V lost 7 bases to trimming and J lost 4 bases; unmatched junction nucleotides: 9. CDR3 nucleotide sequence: TGTGCCAGCAAACCAGGGGGCATAGCAGGAAACACCATATATTTT. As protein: CASKPGGIAGNTIYF.

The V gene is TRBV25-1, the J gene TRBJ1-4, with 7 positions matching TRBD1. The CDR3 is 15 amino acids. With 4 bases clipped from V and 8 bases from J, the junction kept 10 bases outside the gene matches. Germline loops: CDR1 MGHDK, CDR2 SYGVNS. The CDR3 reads CASSAAGGPREKLFF. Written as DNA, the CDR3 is TGTGCCAGCAGTGCGGCAGGGGGACCGAGGGAAAAACTGTTTTTT.

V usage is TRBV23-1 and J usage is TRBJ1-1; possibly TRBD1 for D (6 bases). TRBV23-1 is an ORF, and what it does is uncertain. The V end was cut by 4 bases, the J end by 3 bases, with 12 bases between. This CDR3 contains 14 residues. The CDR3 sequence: CASSPDRCYTEAFF. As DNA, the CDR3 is TGCGCCAGCAGTCCGGACAGATGCTACACTGAAGCTTTCTTT.